This passage covers 30 T cell receptor beta chains from one sample sequenced in a study of shared clonotypes between healthy human individuals. The table came from immunoSEQ multiplex PCR; TCRdb's copy has only in-frame clones and leaves some out. This sample has some 490,000 clones; about 85% occur once, and the top ten carry about 13%. Sequenced material: PBMCs. These receptors were taken from a woman between 40 and 55 years old in good health. Some clones in this sample may be carry-over from other donors' samples.

The chain joins TRBV5-5 to TRBJ2-2, with D possibly TRBD1 on 5 matching bases. The germline V and J ends were trimmed by 6 bases and 2 bases, with 8 bases remaining between them. The length of the CDR3 is 13 residues. Germline V CDR1 and CDR2: SGHKS, YYEKEE (reference sequence). The CDR3 coding sequence is TGTGCCAGCAAAACAGGAAACACCGGGGAGCTGTTTTTT. It is translated as CASKTGNTGELFF. The full variable domain, its missing parts supplied by reference TRBV5-5 and TRBJ2-2, is DAGVTQSPTHLIKTRGQQVTLRCSPISGHKSVSWYQQVLGQGPQFIFQYYEKEERGRGNFPDRFSARQFPNYSSELNVNALLLGDSALYLCASKTGNTGELFFGEGSRLTVL.

This clone has only a few counts. The chain employs TRBV15 and TRBJ2-5; 8 bases fit TRBD1. V lost 4 bases, J lost 5 bases, and 3 bases stayed unmatched. The CDR3 has 13 amino acids. Germline V CDR1 and CDR2: LNHNV, YYDKDF (reference sequence). Here the CDR3 DNA reads TGTGCCACCAGCATGCAGGGGGCCGAGACCCAGTACTTC. As protein: CATSMQGAETQYF.

The chain joins TRBV25-1 to TRBJ2-1; a weak D match, TRBD1 (5 bases). The length of the CDR3 is 12 residues. CDR1 is MGHDK and CDR2 is SYGVNS in the germline V gene. The V gene lost 5 bases and the J gene lost 7 bases, with 9 bases spanning the gap. The CDR3 region has the DNA TGTGCCAGCAGTCCAGGGCGAAATGAGCAGTTCTTC. It yields the protein CASSPGRNEQFF.

Comment on this clone: Within the sample, other DNA sequences also encode this same CDR3. The CDR3 nucleotides read TGTGCCAGCAGTGAAGCTTTGGGACAGCCCCAGCATTTT. It specifies CASSEALGQPQHF. This sequence joins TRBV2 and TRBJ1-5; the D is unclear. CDR3 length: 13 amino acids. V lost 0 bases and J lost 7, with 7 bases in between. The V gene's germline CDR1 is SNHLY and CDR2 FYNNEI. Full variable domain (missing parts from reference TRBV2 and TRBJ1-5): EPEVTQTPSHQVTQMGQEVILRCVPISNHLYFYWYRQILGQKVEFLVSFYNNEISEKSEIFDDQFSVERPDGSNFTLKIRSTKLEDSAMYFCASSEALGQPQHFGDGTRLSIL.

About this clone: One base separates it from a far larger clone, so it is likely a read error. This chain links TRBV7-3 with TRBJ1-1; TRBD1 aligns across 7 bases. Germline V gene lookup returns CDR1 SGHTA and CDR2 FQGTGA. The V segment lost 5 bases and the J segment 0 bases; nucleotides outside the gene matches: 12. This CDR3 has 17 amino acids. The CDR3 DNA reads TGTGCCAGCAGCCCAGGAGGGACAGTGGCGGTGAACACTGAAGCTTTCTTT. It specifies CASSPGGTVAVNTEAFF.

This chain connects TRBV27 to TRBJ2-1; D gene ambiguous. The CDR3 totals 16 residues. Trimming removed 1 base at V and 0 bases at J, with 10 bases between. Per the germline V gene, CDR1 is MNHEY and CDR2 is SMNVEV (reference sequence). The CDR3 loop is CASSLFAVPSYNEQFF. The CDR3 nucleotides read TGTGCCAGCAGTTTATTTGCTGTTCCCTCCTACAATGAGCAGTTCTTC.

The rearrangement joins TRBV6-5 to TRBJ2-2; D remains unclear. The V and J ends lost 2 bases and 6 bases respectively, with 16 bases between them. In germline, CDR1 is MNHEY, CDR2 SVGAGI. The CDR3 contains 16 residues. CDR3 in amino acids: CASSYAGGSGSGELFF. The CDR3 DNA follows: TGTGCCAGCAGTTACGCTGGTGGGTCTGGCTCCGGGGAGCTGTTTTTT.

The sample holds many counts of this clone. CDR3 region: CASSPDRGGYGYTF. CDR3 DNA sequence: TGTGCCAGCAGCCCGGACAGGGGAGGCTATGGCTACACCTTC. V usage is TRBV7-8 and J usage is TRBJ1-2; 9 bases agree with TRBD1. V dropped 5 bases and J dropped 4; count of bases not matched to a gene: 5. The CDR3 extends over 14 amino acids. The V gene's germline CDR1 is SGHVS and CDR2 FQNEAQ.

This clone was observed a few times. The chain recombines TRBV30 with TRBJ2-5; the match to TRBD2 covers 8 bases. There are 13 residues in the CDR3. Germline V gene sequence: CDR1 GTSNPN, CDR2 SVGIG (reference sequence). Trimming removed 3 bases from V and 3 bases from J; junction bases left unmatched: 3. The CDR3 nucleotides read TGTGCCTGGAGAAAGCGGGGGAAAGAGACCCAGTACTTC. Translation: CAWRKRGKETQYF.

As to this clone: Relative to the germline gene, one junction end is altered; a read error may explain this. This rearrangement joins TRBV7-2 to TRBJ2-1; no definite D call. The CDR3 loop spans 13 amino acids. Germline loops: CDR1 SGHTA, CDR2 FQGNSA. CDR3 loop: CASNLVDHNEQFF. In DNA, the CDR3 is TGTGCCAGCAACTTAGTGGACCACAATGAGCAGTTCTTC.

About this clone itself: The same CDR3 can be traced to other DNA sequences in this sample. V usage is TRBV19 and J usage is TRBJ2-5; 9 positions match TRBD1. The DNA end is a closer match to TRBJ2-7, so the J assignment may be wrong. The CDR3 contains 15 residues. Germline V gene sequence: CDR1 LNHDA, CDR2 SQIVND (reference sequence). The CDR3 region has the DNA TGTGCCAGTAGTCTGCGGACAGGGGATGCCTACGAGCAGTACTTC. This codes for CASSLRTGDAYEQYF.

The V call is TRBV9, the J call TRBJ2-1; a weak D match, TRBD1 (6 bases). The CDR3 contains 16 residues. Germline V gives CDR1 SGDLS, CDR2 YYNGEE. V gave up 0 bases and J gave up 2 bases, with 12 bases separating them. In DNA, the CDR3 is TGTGCCAGCAGCGTAGGGGGGACATCGACCTACAATGAGCAGTTCTTC. Protein product: CASSVGGTSTYNEQFF.

The chain is built from TRBV29-1 and TRBJ1-3; D uncertain. There are 12 residues in the CDR3. Trimming cost V 1 base and J 7 bases, with 8 bases left between them. Germline V gene lookup returns CDR1 SQVTM and CDR2 ANQGSEA. DNA of the CDR3: TGCAGCGTTGAAGCGGCGGGTAACACCATATATTTT. Translation: CSVEAAGNTIYF.

This clone was found many times. In the same sample, other DNA sequences code for this CDR3. The chain joins TRBV25-1 to TRBJ2-7, with 11 bases lining up with TRBD1. J gave up 5 bases and V 8 bases, and 5 bases lay outside the gene matches. Germline CDR1 and CDR2: MGHDK and SYGVNS. CDR3 length equals 13 residues. In nucleotides, the CDR3 is TGTGCCAGCGGGGGACAGGGGGTGAACGAGCAGTACTTC. This sequence encodes CASGGQGVNEQYF.

This clone has just one count. The identical CDR3 is also encoded by other nucleotide sequences in the sample. The chain joins TRBV5-1 to TRBJ2-7; unclear D gene. The CDR3 is made up of 13 amino acids. Germline-derived CDR1 and CDR2 are SGHRS and YFSETQ. V was clipped by 0 bases and J by 4 bases, with 8 bases between them. CDR3 protein: CASSLGQIYEQYF. For the CDR3, the DNA is TGCGCCAGCAGCTTGGGTCAAATTTACGAGCAGTACTTC.

Regarding this clone: It is likely a read error: a sequence one base away is far more abundant. J is TRBJ2-5 and V is TRBV7-2; D gene uncertain. Trimming took 1 base from V and 7 from J, leaving 13 bases between them. CDR3 length equals 14 residues. CDR1 SGHTA and CDR2 FQGNSA come from the germline V gene. The CDR3 here is CASSLDLLPRTQYF. CDR3 DNA: TGTGCCAGCAGCTTAGATCTCCTGCCGAGGACCCAGTACTTC.

This clone was seen once. The chain uses TRBV6-1 and TRBJ1-2; D gene uncertain. Germline V CDR1 and CDR2: MNHNS, SASEGT. CDR3 size: 13 residues. Deletions cut 3 bases from V and 6 bases from J, with 11 bases between. The CDR3 sequence is CASSEDGQDGYTF. CDR3 DNA sequence: TGTGCCAGCAGTGAGGACGGGCAAGATGGCTACACCTTC.

About this clone itself: Given a far larger clone just one base away, this is likely a sequencing read error. Other DNA sequences in this sample translate to the same CDR3. This sequence joins TRBV10-3 and TRBJ1-1, with D possibly TRBD1 on 6 matching bases. V lost 10 bases and J 6 bases, leaving 15 bases between the germline ends. The CDR3 consists of 12 residues. Germline assignment: CDR1 ENHRY and CDR2 SYGVKD. The CDR3 DNA follows: TGTGCCAGCCAGGGGCCCACCCCTGAAGCTTTCTTT. Its protein is CASQGPTPEAFF.

V gene TRBV6-1 combines with J gene TRBJ2-3; possible D gene TRBD2, 5 bases. The V end was cut by 6 bases, the J end by 0 bases, with 13 bases between. The germline CDR1 and CDR2 sequences are MNHNS and SASEGT. The CDR3 length is 15 residues. The CDR3 protein is CASRGWRTSTDTQYF. CDR3 DNA sequence: TGTGCCAGCAGGGGGTGGCGGACTAGCACAGATACGCAGTATTTT.

The rearrangement links TRBV28 to TRBJ2-7; 7 nucleotides line up with TRBD2. V lost 8 bases to trimming and J lost 0 bases; unmatched junction nucleotides: 13. The CDR3 extends over 16 amino acids. Germline CDR1 MDHEN, CDR2 SYDVKM. CDR3 sequence reads: CASRGSGPRDSYEQYF. The CDR3 nucleotides read TGTGCCAGCCGAGGTAGCGGGCCTCGGGACTCCTACGAGCAGTACTTC.

Regarding this clone: A far larger clone is just one base off, so this is likely a read error. This sample also contains other DNA sequences that code for the same CDR3. V is TRBV30 and J is TRBJ2-7; D is uncertain. CDR1 is GTSNPN, CDR2 SVGIG, per germline (reference sequence). The CDR3 consists of 15 residues. CDR3 loop: CAWSPTTPVGNEQYF. CDR3 nucleotides: TGCGCCTGGAGTCCGACCACACCTGTGGGGAACGAGCAGTACTTC.

V is TRBV30 and J is TRBJ1-2; D possibly corresponds to TRBD1 (5 bases). The V end was cut by 0 bases, the J end by 8 bases, with 16 bases between. The CDR3 totals 14 residues. Per germline, CDR1 GTSNPN and CDR2 SVGIG (reference sequence). This CDR3 is CAWSVQGVFGGYTF. The CDR3, as DNA: TGTGCCTGGAGTGTACAAGGGGTGTTTGGGGGCTACACCTTC.

The chain combines TRBV6-5 with TRBJ2-1; 7 bases line up with TRBD1. CDR3 length: 13 residues. Germline lookup yields CDR1 MNHEY and CDR2 SVGAGI. Germline trimming cut 6 bases from V and 6 bases from J; bases unmatched to any gene: 5. The CDR3 DNA reads TGTGCCAGCAGCCGCACAGGGGTCAATGAGCAGTTCTTC. It translates to CASSRTGVNEQFF.

This chain uses TRBV6-5 with TRBJ1-4, with D uncertain. In germline, CDR1 is MNHEY, CDR2 SVGAGI. This CDR3 is built from 15 residues. Trimming removed 0 bases from V and 8 bases from J, with 13 bases in between. CDR3 region: CASSYSMADTEKLFF. The CDR3, as DNA: TGTGCCAGCAGTTACTCGATGGCGGATACGGAAAAACTGTTTTTT.

The chain carries TRBV30 and TRBJ2-6; weak D call: TRBD1 (6 bases). CDR3 length: 15 amino acids. Between the trimmed V and J ends, which lost 0 bases and 8 bases, there was a span of 14 bases. CDR1 is GTSNPN, CDR2 SVGIG, per germline (reference sequence). CDR3 loop: CAWSVETGSPNVLTF. The CDR3 DNA is TGTGCCTGGAGTGTTGAGACAGGCAGCCCCAACGTCCTGACTTTC.

As regards this clone: A far larger clone is a single base away, which makes a read error likely. This chain connects TRBV4-1 to TRBJ1-2; a possible D gene is TRBD1 (5 bases). This CDR3 is built from 17 residues. The V end was cut by 1 base, the J end by 0 bases, with 15 bases between. Germline CDR1 MGHRA, CDR2 YSYEKL. For the CDR3, the DNA is TGCGCCAGCAGCCAAGCCCCGGGGCAGGTAACTAACTATGGCTACACCTTC. It yields the protein CASSQAPGQVTNYGYTF.

The genes are TRBV13 and TRBJ2-1, with D uncertain. This CDR3 comprises 14 residues. The germline CDR1 and CDR2 sequences are PRHDT and FYEKMQ (reference sequence). The V and J ends lost 3 bases and 4 bases respectively, with 10 bases between them. CDR3 in amino acids: CASSLNLLYNEQFF. CDR3 in DNA: TGTGCCAGCAGCTTGAATCTACTATACAATGAGCAGTTCTTC. The full variable domain, completed using reference TRBV13 and TRBJ2-1, is AAGVIQSPRHLIKEKRETATLKCYPIPRHDTVYWYQQGPGQDPQFLISFYEKMQSDKGSIPDRFSAQQFSDYHSELNMSSLELGDSALYFCASSLNLLYNEQFFGPGTRLTVL.

About this clone: This may come from a read error, since a much larger clone is one base off. This chain uses TRBV19 with TRBJ2-5, with TRBD1 matching 12 bases. This CDR3 is 21 amino acids long. Unmatched junction bases numbered 35, after V lost 8 bases and J lost 13 bases. Germline-derived CDR1 and CDR2 are LNHDA and SQIVND (reference sequence). CDR3 nucleotide sequence: TGTGCCAGTTCCACCGGGACAGGGGGCCCCTTTGGTCGGCCCACCTACGAGGGTCGGTACTTC. Amino acids: CASSTGTGGPFGRPTYEGRYF.

The chain recombines TRBV28 with TRBJ1-2; D not certain. The CDR3 covers 13 residues. Per germline, CDR1 MDHEN and CDR2 SYDVKM. Between the trimmed V and J ends, which lost 9 bases and 0 bases, there was a span of 11 bases. In nucleotides, the CDR3 is TGTGCCAGTTCTATTCCGGCTAACTATGGCTACACCTTC. Translation: CASSIPANYGYTF.

The chain uses TRBV2 and TRBJ2-2; D uncertain. The germline V and J ends were trimmed by 7 bases and 4 bases, with 13 bases remaining between them. Germline-derived CDR1 and CDR2 are SNHLY and FYNNEI. This CDR3 comprises 14 residues. The CDR3 loop reads CASTAEAATGELFF. The CDR3 DNA follows: TGTGCCAGCACGGCAGAGGCGGCCACCGGGGAGCTGTTTTTT.